Presented here are 21 T cell receptor beta chains from one specimen sequenced in a study of regulatory T cells in long-lasting Graves disease (dated by TCRdb to the early 2020s). The protocol used for the library was multiplex PCR. Sequencer: Illumina HiSeq 4000. CDR3 regions were amplified by Arm-PCR with iRepertoire HTBI primers to construct TCR beta libraries. TCRdb handled the public reads itself, with Q25 trimming in fastp and clone calling in MiXCR, and kept productive beta chains. Rows with a matching CDR3 protein are joined into one entry that keeps the most common DNA and genes. In all, the sample holds some 340,000 distinct CDR3 sequences, and 12% of those were seen once. The ten top clones hold 15% to 20% of the sample. The sample's time point label, decoded: newly diagnosed GD, antithyroid drugs for less than 3 months. RNA was extracted from PBMCs in TRIzol for both TCR sequencing and RNA sequencing.

These data also formed part of another study, on T cells in Graves' hyperthyroidism and ophthalmopathy.

Material: peripheral blood mononuclear cells (PBMCs), obtained at new diagnosis, from a patient treated with antithyroid drugs. The receptors come from a woman aged 18-30 years with Graves disease. Donor details come from another sample of the same person, matched by shared clones.

This clonotype was seen only a few times. The chain combines TRBV7-8 with TRBJ1-2; the D is unclear. The V and J ends lost 4 bases and 9 bases respectively, with 12 bases between them. The V gene's germline CDR1 is SGHVS and CDR2 FQNEAQ. This CDR3 spans 12 amino acids. The CDR3 here is CASSSRAESYTF. The CDR3 coding sequence is TGTGCCAGCAGCTCCCGGGCTGAGAGCTACACCTTC.

The chain carries TRBV6-4 and TRBJ2-3; tentatively, D is TRBD1 or TRBD2 (5 bases each). V was shortened by 0 bases and J by 4 bases, with 11 bases between the two germline ends. The CDR3 sequence is 15 residues long. Germline assignment: CDR1 MRHNA and CDR2 SNTAGT. The CDR3 sequence: CASSDSGVGADTQYF. DNA for the CDR3: TGTGCCAGCAGTGACTCTGGGGTGGGGGCAGATACGCAGTATTTT.

The chain recombines TRBV7-9 with TRBJ2-5; tentatively, D is TRBD1 (5 bases). The germline V and J ends were trimmed by 3 bases and 4 bases, with 18 bases remaining between them. The germline V gene encodes CDR1 SEHNR and CDR2 FQNEAQ (reference sequence). The CDR3 sequence is 16 residues long. CDR3 protein: CASSLTGVFGAETQYF. Written as DNA, the CDR3 is TGTGCCAGCAGCTTGACCGGCGTCTTTGGGGCAGAGACCCAGTACTTC.

The chain joins TRBV7-9 to TRBJ2-4; D is perhaps TRBD1 (5 bases). Germline lookup yields CDR1 SEHNR and CDR2 FQNEAQ (reference sequence). Between the trimmed V and J ends, which lost 0 bases and 3 bases, there was a span of 12 bases. The CDR3 spans 16 residues. In DNA form, the CDR3 reads TGTGCCAGCAGCTTAGCGCCAGGGTTGAACAAAAACATTCAGTACTTC. Encoded protein: CASSLAPGLNKNIQYF. The full variable domain, with the rest looked up from reference TRBV7-9 and TRBJ2-4, is DTGVSQNPRHKITKRGQNVTFRCDPISEHNRLYWYRQTLGQGPEFLTYFQNEAQLEKSRLLSDRFSAERPKGSFSTLEIQRTEQGDSAMYLCASSLAPGLNKNIQYFGAGTRLSVL.

This clonotype was seen ten or more times. The chain has TRBV7-9 and TRBJ2-7, with 8 bases matching TRBD2. V shed 2 bases and J 3 bases; nucleotides not matched to a gene: 18. Germline CDR1 reads SEHNR; CDR2 reads FQNEAQ (reference sequence). CDR3 length: 19 residues. CDR3 in DNA: TGTGCCAGCAGCTTATACGCCCGTGTAACGGGACTAGAAAACTACGAGCAGTACTTC. This codes for CASSLYARVTGLENYEQYF.

The J gene is TRBJ1-1, the V gene TRBV7-9, with 7 positions matching TRBD1. The CDR3 extends over 14 amino acids. Looked up from germline, CDR1 is SEHNR and CDR2 is FQNEAQ (reference sequence). Trimming at V came to 5 bases and at J to 7 bases, leaving 10 bases not matched to a gene. CDR3 DNA sequence: TGTGCCAGCAGCGAGGACAGGTGGCGGCTTGAAGCTTTCTTT. Encoded protein: CASSEDRWRLEAFF.

V and J are TRBV19 and TRBJ1-5; D is uncertain. Looked up from germline, CDR1 is LNHDA and CDR2 is SQIVND (reference sequence). Trimming took 7 bases from V and 7 from J, leaving 23 bases between them. This CDR3 is 16 amino acids long. The CDR3 here is CASNENRHSRRQPQHF. CDR3 coding DNA: TGTGCCAGTAACGAAAACCGACACTCCCGGAGGCAGCCCCAGCATTTT. Supplemented by reference TRBV19 and TRBJ1-5, the full variable domain reads DGGITQSPKYLFRKEGQNVTLSCEQNLNHDAMYWYRQDPGQGLRLIYYSQIVNDFQKGDIAEGYSVSREKKESFPLTVTSAQKNPTAFYLCASNENRHSRRQPQHFGDGTRLSIL.

This clonotype came up many times. The chain combines TRBV19 with TRBJ2-3; 9 nucleotides match TRBD2. V was clipped by 1 base and J by 6 bases; unmatched bases: 11. CDR1 and CDR2 (germline): LNHDA, SQIVND (reference sequence). There are 17 residues in the CDR3. The CDR3 nucleotides read TGTGCCAGTAGTATAGGCCCTAGCGGGGCTAGGATGGATACGCAGTATTTT. It translates to CASSIGPSGARMDTQYF.

This rearrangement joins TRBV7-6 to TRBJ1-1; maybe TRBD1 (6 bases). The CDR3 spans 15 residues. Germline V gene data show CDR1 as SGHVS and CDR2 as FNYEAQ. V lost 7 bases to trimming and J lost 5 bases, with 20 bases between them. The CDR3 is CASTYRAGAGTEAFF. In DNA form, the CDR3 reads TGTGCCAGCACCTATAGAGCGGGGGCGGGGACTGAAGCTTTCTTT.

The rearrangement uses TRBV13 and TRBJ2-2, with a possible D match to TRBD2 (5 bases). CDR3 length equals 14 residues. Between the trimmed V and J ends, which lost 8 bases and 5 bases, there was a span of 15 bases. Germline CDR1 reads PRHDT; CDR2 reads FYEKMQ (reference sequence). CDR3 sequence: CASAPRGITGELFF. Written as DNA, the CDR3 is TGTGCCAGCGCCCCTAGAGGGATAACCGGGGAGCTGTTTTTT.

The V and J genes are TRBV4-2 and TRBJ1-1; possible D gene TRBD1, 6 bases. The CDR3 is 15 amino acids. The germline V gene has CDR1 LGHNA and CDR2 YNFKEQ. The ends were cut back, 5 bases at V and 0 bases at J, with 13 bases in the middle. CDR3 in DNA: TGTGCCAGCAGCAGTGGGGGCAGCCTGAACACTGAAGCTTTCTTT. It codes for CASSSGGSLNTEAFF.

This clonotype was observed at least ten times. The chain employs TRBV20-1 and TRBJ2-1, with D perhaps matching TRBD2 (5 bases). Germline CDR1 is DFQATT and CDR2 is SNEGSKA (reference sequence). The CDR3 length is 12 residues. V was clipped by 1 base and J by 8 bases, with 9 bases between them. CDR3 protein: CSARVPGYEQFF. In nucleotides, the CDR3 is TGCAGTGCTAGAGTCCCGGGGTATGAGCAGTTCTTC.

At least ten counts were recorded for this clonotype. The genes are TRBV29-1 and TRBJ1-4; no reliable D call. This CDR3 is 12 amino acids long. Trimming stripped 4 bases from V and 8 bases from J, with 11 bases between. Germline V gives CDR1 SQVTM, CDR2 ANQGSEA. Written as DNA, the CDR3 is TGCAGCGTTGGTCCAGGAGGGGAAAAACTGTTTTTT. Translated: CSVGPGGEKLFF.

The table lists this clonotype with many counts. The chain recombines TRBV20-1 with TRBJ2-3; 10 bases map to TRBD2. This CDR3 spans 15 amino acids. The V gene end was trimmed by 4 bases and the J gene end by 5 bases; junction bases not matched to a gene: 9. The germline V gene encodes CDR1 DFQATT and CDR2 SNEGSKA (reference sequence). This CDR3 is CSAKELAGAGDTQYF. The CDR3 DNA is TGCAGTGCTAAAGAGCTAGCGGGGGCGGGAGATACGCAGTATTTT.

This clonotype showed up many times. The gene calls are TRBV27 and TRBJ2-7; 10 positions match TRBD2. This CDR3 contains 13 residues. Germline assignment: CDR1 MNHEY and CDR2 SMNVEV (reference sequence). Trimming removed 4 bases from V and 4 bases from J; junction bases left unmatched: 1. The CDR3 sequence is CASSSLAGYEQYV. The CDR3 region has the DNA TGTGCCAGCAGTTCACTAGCGGGGTACGAGCAGTACGTC.

The chain links TRBV6-2 or TRBV6-3 to TRBJ2-7; the match to TRBD1 covers 8 bases. Germline V CDR1 and CDR2: MNHEY, SVGEGT. The CDR3 contains 12 residues. The junction had 2 bases not matched to a gene; V was cut back by 8 bases and J by 2 bases. CDR3 protein: CASRQGTYEQYF. CDR3 in DNA: TGTGCCAGCCGACAGGGGACCTACGAGCAGTACTTC.

V and J are TRBV24-1 and TRBJ1-2; D uncertain. Trimming cost V 1 base and J 2 bases, with 7 bases left between them. CDR1 is KGHDR, CDR2 SFDVKD, per germline. CDR3 length: 14 residues. The CDR3 DNA sequence: TGTGCCACCAGTGATTTCGGACGGAACTATGGCTACACCTTC. It specifies CATSDFGRNYGYTF.

The sample holds many counts of this clonotype. V and J are TRBV7-2 and TRBJ1-5, with D tentatively TRBD1 (6 bases). There are 15 residues in the CDR3. Between the trimmed V and J ends, which lost 5 bases and 0 bases, there was a span of 11 bases. Germline-derived CDR1 and CDR2 are SGHTA and FQGNSA. The CDR3 spells CASSQQGYSNQPQHF. In nucleotides, the CDR3 is TGTGCCAGCAGCCAACAGGGTTATAGCAATCAGCCCCAGCATTTT.

This clonotype was detected ten times or more. This chain uses TRBV10-2 with TRBJ2-7; 7 positions match TRBD1. This CDR3 has 14 amino acids. V trimming: 3 bases; J trimming: 4 bases; junction bases outside the gene matches: 6. The germline CDR1 and CDR2 sequences are WSHSY and SAAADI. The CDR3 DNA is TGCGCCAGCAGTGATTCCGGGACAGCGTACGAGCAGTACTTC. Protein product: CASSDSGTAYEQYF.

This clonotype has only a few counts. The junction departs from the called germline gene at one end, perhaps through a read error. The chain joins TRBV3-1 to TRBJ1-1; the D is unclear. CDR1 and CDR2 (germline): LGHDT, YNNKEL (reference sequence). This CDR3 contains 17 residues. In DNA form, the CDR3 reads TGTGCCAGCAGCCAAGGTTCGCAGACTTATTGGAACGCTGAAGCTTTCTTT. It encodes CASSQGSQTYWNAEAFF.

This clonotype was detected a few times. J is TRBJ1-5 and V is TRBV20-1, with a weak D call TRBD1 (6 bases). Germline CDR1 DFQATT, CDR2 SNEGSKA (reference sequence). The CDR3 is 15 amino acids. The V end was cut by 3 bases, the J end by 6 bases, with 18 bases between. The CDR3 nucleotides read TGCAGTGCTAGGGGGGCAGGAAAGGGGCGTCAGCCCCAGCATTTT. Translation: CSARGAGKGRQPQHF.